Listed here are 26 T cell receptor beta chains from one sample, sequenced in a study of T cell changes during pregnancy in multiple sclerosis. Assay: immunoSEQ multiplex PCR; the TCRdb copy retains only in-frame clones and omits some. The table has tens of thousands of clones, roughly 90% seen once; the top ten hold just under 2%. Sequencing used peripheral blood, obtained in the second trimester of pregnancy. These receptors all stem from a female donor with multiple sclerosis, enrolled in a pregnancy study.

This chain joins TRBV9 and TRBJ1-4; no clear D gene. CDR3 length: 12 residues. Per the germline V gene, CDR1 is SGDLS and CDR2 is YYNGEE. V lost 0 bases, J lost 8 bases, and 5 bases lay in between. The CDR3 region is CASSVDGEKLFF. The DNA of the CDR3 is TGTGCCAGCAGCGTAGACGGGGAAAAACTGTTTTTT.

CDR3 in DNA: TGTGCCAGCAGTGAAAGCCAGGCCCCTGAAGCTTTCTTT. As protein: CASSESQAPEAFF. This chain joins TRBV25-1 and TRBJ1-1; D unresolved. The CDR3 spans 13 residues. The germline V gene has CDR1 MGHDK and CDR2 SYGVNS. Trimming took off 2 bases at V and 6 bases at J, with 10 bases between the two ends.

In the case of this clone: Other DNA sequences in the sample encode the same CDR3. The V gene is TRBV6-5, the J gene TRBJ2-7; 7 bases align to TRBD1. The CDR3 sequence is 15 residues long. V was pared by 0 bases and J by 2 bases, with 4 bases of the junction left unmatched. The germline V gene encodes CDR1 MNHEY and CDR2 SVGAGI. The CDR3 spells CASSYSRTGTYEQYF. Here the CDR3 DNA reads TGTGCCAGCAGTTACTCACGGACAGGCACCTACGAGCAGTACTTC.

The CDR3 here is CASSNGVGYEQYF. CDR3 nucleotides: TGTGCCAGCAGCAACGGGGTGGGATACGAGCAGTACTTC. The chain carries TRBV7-9 and TRBJ2-7; TRBD2 is a possible D gene (5 bases). V dropped 5 bases and J dropped 4 bases, with 12 bases sitting between them. The CDR3 consists of 13 residues. The V gene's germline CDR1 is SEHNR and CDR2 FQNEAQ (reference sequence). Complete variable domain (other parts from reference TRBV7-9 and TRBJ2-7): DTGVSQNPRHKITKRGQNVTFRCDPISEHNRLYWYRQTLGQGPEFLTYFQNEAQLEKSRLLSDRFSAERPKGSFSTLEIQRTEQGDSAMYLCASSNGVGYEQYFGPGTRLTVT.

Here the CDR3 reads CASSEPGLALNSYEQYF. The CDR3, as DNA: TGTGCCAGCAGTGAGCCAGGACTAGCTCTCAACTCCTACGAGCAGTACTTC. The J gene is TRBJ2-7, the V gene TRBV2, with TRBD2 matching 8 bases. Trimming at V came to 3 bases and at J to 0 bases, leaving 10 bases not matched to a gene. The CDR3 runs to 17 residues. Germline values: CDR1 SNHLY, CDR2 FYNNEI.

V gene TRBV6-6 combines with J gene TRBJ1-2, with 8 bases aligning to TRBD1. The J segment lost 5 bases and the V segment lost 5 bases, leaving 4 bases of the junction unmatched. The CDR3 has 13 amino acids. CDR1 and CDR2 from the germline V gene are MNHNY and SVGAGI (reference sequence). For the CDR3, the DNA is TGTGCCAGCAGTACTCGACAGGGGTATGGCTACACCTTC. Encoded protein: CASSTRQGYGYTF.

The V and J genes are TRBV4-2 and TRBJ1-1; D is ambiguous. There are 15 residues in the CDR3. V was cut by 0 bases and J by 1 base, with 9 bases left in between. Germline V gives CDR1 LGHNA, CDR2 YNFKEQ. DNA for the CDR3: TGTGCCAGCAGCCAAGACGGACTGCAGAACACTGAAGCTTTCTTT. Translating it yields CASSQDGLQNTEAFF.

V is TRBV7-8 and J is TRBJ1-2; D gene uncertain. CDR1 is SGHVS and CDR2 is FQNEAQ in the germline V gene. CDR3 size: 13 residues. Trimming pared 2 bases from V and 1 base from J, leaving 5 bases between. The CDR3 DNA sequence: TGTGCCAGCAGCTTATCCAGTAACTATGGCTACACCTTC. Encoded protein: CASSLSSNYGYTF.

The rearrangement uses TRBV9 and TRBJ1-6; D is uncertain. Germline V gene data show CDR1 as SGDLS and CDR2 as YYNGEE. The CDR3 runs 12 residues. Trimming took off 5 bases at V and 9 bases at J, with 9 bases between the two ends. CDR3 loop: CASSSVGSPLHF. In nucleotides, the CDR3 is TGTGCCAGCAGTTCTGTCGGTTCACCCCTCCACTTT. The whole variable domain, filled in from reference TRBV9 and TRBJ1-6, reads DSGVTQTPKHLITATGQRVTLRCSPRSGDLSVYWYQQSLDQGLQFLIQYYNGEERAKGNILERFSAQQFPDLHSELNLSSLELGDSALYFCASSSVGSPLHFGNGTRLTVT.

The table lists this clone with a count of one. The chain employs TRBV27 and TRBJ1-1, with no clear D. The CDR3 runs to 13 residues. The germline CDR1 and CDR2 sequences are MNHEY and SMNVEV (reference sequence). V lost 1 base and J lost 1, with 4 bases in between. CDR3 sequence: CASSLYRNTEAFF. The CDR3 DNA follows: TGTGCCAGCAGTTTATACAGGAACACTGAAGCTTTCTTT.

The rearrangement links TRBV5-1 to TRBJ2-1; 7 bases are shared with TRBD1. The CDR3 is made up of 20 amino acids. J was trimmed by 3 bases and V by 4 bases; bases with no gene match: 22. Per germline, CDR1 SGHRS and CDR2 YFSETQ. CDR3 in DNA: TGCGCCAGCAGCGGAGAGGATTTGAGGGGGCGCGGAAACATCTACAATGAGCAGTTCTTC. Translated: CASSGEDLRGRGNIYNEQFF.

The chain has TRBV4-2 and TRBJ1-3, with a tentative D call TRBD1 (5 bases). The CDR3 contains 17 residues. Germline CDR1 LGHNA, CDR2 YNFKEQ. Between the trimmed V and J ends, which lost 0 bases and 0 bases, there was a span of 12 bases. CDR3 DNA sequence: TGTGCCAGCAGCCAAGATCGGAGGGGAGGCTCTGGAAACACCATATATTTT. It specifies CASSQDRRGGSGNTIYF.

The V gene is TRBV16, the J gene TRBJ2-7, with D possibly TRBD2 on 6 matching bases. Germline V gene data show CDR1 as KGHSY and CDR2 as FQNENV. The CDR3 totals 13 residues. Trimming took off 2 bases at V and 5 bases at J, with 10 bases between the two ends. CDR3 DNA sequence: TGTGCCAGCAGCCAAACTCGGGGGAACGAGCAGTACTTC. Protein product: CASSQTRGNEQYF. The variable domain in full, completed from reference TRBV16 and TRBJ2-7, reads GEEVAQTPKHLVRGEGQKAKLYCAPIKGHSYVFWYQQVLKNEFKFLISFQNENVFDETGMPKERFSAKCLPNSPCSLEIQATKLEDSAVYFCASSQTRGNEQYFGPGTRLTVT.

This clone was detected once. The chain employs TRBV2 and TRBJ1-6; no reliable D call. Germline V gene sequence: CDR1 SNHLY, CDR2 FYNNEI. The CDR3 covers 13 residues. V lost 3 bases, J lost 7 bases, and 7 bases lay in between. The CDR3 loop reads CASSDSRNSPLHF. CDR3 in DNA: TGTGCCAGCAGTGACAGTCGAAATTCACCCCTCCACTTT. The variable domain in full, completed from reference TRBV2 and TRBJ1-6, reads EPEVTQTPSHQVTQMGQEVILRCVPISNHLYFYWYRQILGQKVEFLVSFYNNEISEKSEIFDDQFSVERPDGSNFTLKIRSTKLEDSAMYFCASSDSRNSPLHFGNGTRLTVT.

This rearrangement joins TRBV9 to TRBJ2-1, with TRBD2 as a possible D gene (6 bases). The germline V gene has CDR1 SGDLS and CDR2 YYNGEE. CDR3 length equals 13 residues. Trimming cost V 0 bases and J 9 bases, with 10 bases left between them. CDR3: CASSVEGGTEQFF. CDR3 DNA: TGTGCCAGCAGCGTAGAGGGAGGTACTGAGCAGTTCTTC.

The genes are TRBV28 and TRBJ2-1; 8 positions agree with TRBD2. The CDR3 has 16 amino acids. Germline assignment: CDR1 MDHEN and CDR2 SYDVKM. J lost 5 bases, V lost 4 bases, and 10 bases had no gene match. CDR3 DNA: TGTGCCAGCAGTTCACCGGGACTAGGGACACACAATGAGCAGTTCTTC. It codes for CASSSPGLGTHNEQFF.

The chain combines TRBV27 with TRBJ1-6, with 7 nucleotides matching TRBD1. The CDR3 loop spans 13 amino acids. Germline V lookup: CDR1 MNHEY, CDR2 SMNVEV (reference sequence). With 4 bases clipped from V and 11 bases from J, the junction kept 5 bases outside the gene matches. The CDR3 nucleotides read TGTGCCAGCAGTTCAGGGGGGTTGACACCCCTCCACTTT. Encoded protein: CASSSGGLTPLHF.

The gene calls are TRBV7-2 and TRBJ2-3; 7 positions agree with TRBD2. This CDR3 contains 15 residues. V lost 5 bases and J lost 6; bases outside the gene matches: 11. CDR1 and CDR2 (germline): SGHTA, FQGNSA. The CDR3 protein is CASSPRDYEADTQYF. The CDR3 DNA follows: TGTGCCAGCAGCCCACGGGACTACGAAGCCGATACGCAGTATTTT.

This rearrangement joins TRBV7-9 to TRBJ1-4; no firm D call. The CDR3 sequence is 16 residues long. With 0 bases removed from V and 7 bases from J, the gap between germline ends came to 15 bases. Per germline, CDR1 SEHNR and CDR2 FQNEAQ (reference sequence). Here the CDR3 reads CASSLAVTTEGEKLFF. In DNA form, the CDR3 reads TGTGCCAGCAGCTTAGCGGTGACAACCGAAGGTGAAAAACTGTTTTTT.

CDR3 sequence (DNA): TGTGCCAGCAGTTTCTCCACCATCGGTCCCTGGGAGCAGTACTTC. This gives the protein CASSFSTIGPWEQYF. This sequence joins TRBV27 and TRBJ2-7; D is uncertain. The germline gives CDR1 MNHEY, CDR2 SMNVEV (reference sequence). This CDR3 is built from 15 residues. Trimming took off 3 bases at V and 7 bases at J, with 19 bases between the two ends.

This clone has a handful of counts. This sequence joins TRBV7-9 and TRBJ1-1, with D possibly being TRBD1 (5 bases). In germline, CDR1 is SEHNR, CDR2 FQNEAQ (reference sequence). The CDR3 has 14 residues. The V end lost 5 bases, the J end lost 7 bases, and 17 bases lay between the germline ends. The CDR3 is CASSPRQKEFEAFF. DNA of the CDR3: TGTGCCAGCAGCCCACGACAGAAGGAATTTGAAGCTTTCTTT.

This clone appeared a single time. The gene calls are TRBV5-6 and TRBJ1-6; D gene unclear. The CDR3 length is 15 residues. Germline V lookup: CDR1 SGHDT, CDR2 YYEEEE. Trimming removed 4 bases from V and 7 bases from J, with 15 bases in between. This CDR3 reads CASSTRPTGNSPLHF. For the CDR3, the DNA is TGTGCCAGCAGCACCAGACCGACGGGGAATTCACCCCTCCACTTT.

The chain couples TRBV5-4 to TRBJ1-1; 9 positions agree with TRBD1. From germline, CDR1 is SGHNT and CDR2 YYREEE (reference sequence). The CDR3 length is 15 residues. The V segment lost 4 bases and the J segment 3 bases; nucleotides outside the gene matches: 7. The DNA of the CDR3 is TGTGCCAGCAGCCGACAGGGGGAAGGGTACACTGAAGCTTTCTTT. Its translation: CASSRQGEGYTEAFF. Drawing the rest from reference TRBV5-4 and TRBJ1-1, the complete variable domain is ETGVTQSPTHLIKTRGQQVTLRCSSQSGHNTVSWYQQALGQGPQFIFQYYREEENGRGNFPPRFSGLQFPNYSSELNVNALELDDSALYLCASSRQGEGYTEAFFGQGTRLTVV.

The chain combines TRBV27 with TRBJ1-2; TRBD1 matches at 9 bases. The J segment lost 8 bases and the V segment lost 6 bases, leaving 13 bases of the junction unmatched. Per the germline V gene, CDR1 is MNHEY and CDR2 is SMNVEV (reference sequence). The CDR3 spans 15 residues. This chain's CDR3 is CASRPGQGGFEGYTF. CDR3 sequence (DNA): TGTGCCAGCAGACCGGGACAGGGAGGTTTTGAAGGCTACACCTTC.

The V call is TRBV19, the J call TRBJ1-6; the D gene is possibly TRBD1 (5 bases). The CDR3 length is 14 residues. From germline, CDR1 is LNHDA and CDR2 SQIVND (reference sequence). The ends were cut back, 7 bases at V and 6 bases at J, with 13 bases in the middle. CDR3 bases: TGTGCCAGTATGACACCGGGGGGTAATTCACCCCTCCACTTT. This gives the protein CASMTPGGNSPLHF.

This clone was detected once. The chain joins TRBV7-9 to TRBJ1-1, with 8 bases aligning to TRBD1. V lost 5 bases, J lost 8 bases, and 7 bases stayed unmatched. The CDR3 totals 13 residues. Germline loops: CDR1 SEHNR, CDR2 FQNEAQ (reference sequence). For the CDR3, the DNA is TGTGCCAGCAGCCCCGGACAGGGATTAGAAGCTTTCTTT. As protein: CASSPGQGLEAFF.